This T cell receptor (beta chain) was recorded in a study of beta chain features in type 1 diabetes. This clone was seen only a few times. What it recognizes is unknown. Study conclusions and caveats: TCRB CDR3s were moderately but significantly shorter in Type 1 diabetes patients in all four CD4+ subsets.

The entirety of the isolated RNA underwent reverse transcription, so expressed TCRB transcripts were sequenced. The repertoire was sequenced with immunoSEQ multiplex PCR; TCRdb's copy has only in-frame clones and lacks some. The repertoire has nearly 700,000 clones, around 15% of them found once; the top ten carry 0.022%. Sorting of CD4+ naive, central memory, regulatory and stem cell-like memory cells was performed via CD45RO/CCR7/CD25/CD127/CD95/CD27. The receptor was isolated from a man aged 18 to 30 with type 1 diabetes. Sequenced material: naive CD4+ T cells from blood.

CDR3 bases: TGCAGCGTTGGGTCAGCTAACTATGGCTACACCTTC. Protein product: CSVGSANYGYTF. The chain employs TRBV29-1 and TRBJ1-2; no definite D call. This CDR3 comprises 12 residues. The germline V gene has CDR1 SQVTM and CDR2 ANQGSEA. Trimming removed 4 bases from V and 0 bases from J, with 6 bases in between.